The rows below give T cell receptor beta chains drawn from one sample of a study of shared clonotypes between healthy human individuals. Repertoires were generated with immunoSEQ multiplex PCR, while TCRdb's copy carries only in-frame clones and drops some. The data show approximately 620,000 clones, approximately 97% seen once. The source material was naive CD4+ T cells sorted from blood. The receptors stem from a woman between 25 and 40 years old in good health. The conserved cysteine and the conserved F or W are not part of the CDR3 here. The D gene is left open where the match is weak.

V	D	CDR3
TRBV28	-	ASSTTPSTDTQY
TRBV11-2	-	ASSPPLAFYEQY
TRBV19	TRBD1	ASSTTGGNQPQH
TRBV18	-	ASSPRTGTTNEKLF
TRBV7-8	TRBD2	ASSLAGRTYNEQF
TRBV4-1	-	ASSQAGLNQPQH
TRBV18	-	ASSPRTAQETQY
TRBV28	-	ASSGPEGSFNEQY
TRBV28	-	ASSPHPYEQY
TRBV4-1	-	ASSQGVVAEYSYEQY
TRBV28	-	ASSFSAQLPYEQY
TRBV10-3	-	AIAGTGASGTHEQY
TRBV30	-	AWSASRSTDTQY
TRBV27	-	ASRPQAGNYGYT
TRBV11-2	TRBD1	ASSLDRAGGVDEQY
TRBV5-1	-	ASSLSSGTYEQY
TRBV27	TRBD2	ASRGLAGGNTGELF
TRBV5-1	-	ASSQVLSTSGANVLT
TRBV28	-	ASSRPSAYNEQF
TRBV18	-	ASSPTHGRTDEQY
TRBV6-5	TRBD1	ASSWHGTAEQY
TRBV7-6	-	ASSLAAPSSGNTIY
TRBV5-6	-	ASARLAGQHYEQY
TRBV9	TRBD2	ASSRPPPGGLNEQF
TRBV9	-	ASSAQGRLDNEQF
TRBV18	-	ASSPPGRGSQPQH
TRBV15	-	ATKTSGELF
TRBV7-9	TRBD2	ASSSGLAGGI
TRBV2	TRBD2	ASRDRLAGQAYEQY
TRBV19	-	ASSSLGDGRDTQY
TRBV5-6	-	ASSLEGLGGSGDTQY
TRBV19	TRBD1	ASSYTGQGTYEQY
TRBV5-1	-	ASSAGQRRETQY
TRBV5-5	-	ASRPSPPGETQY
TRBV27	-	ASSLNTGELF
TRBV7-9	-	ASSPTFTGYGYT
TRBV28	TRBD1	ASSLSVRSDRGPFLYQETQY
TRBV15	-	ATSSIAGGQETQY
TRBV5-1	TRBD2	ASSLEFSGGGAYNEQF
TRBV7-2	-	ASSLARQVGSNQPQH
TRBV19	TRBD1	ASSIRGRYVGELF
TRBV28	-	ASSFFFIGQSSGNTIY
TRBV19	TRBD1	ASSREQGAHYGYT
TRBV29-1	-	SVEGEQGGVGETQY
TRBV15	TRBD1	ATSRLTGATYTQY
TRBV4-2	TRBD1	ASSQSAGQDQPQH
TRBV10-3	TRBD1	AITGQGRTEAF
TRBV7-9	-	ASSLARGNANEKLF
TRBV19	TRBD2	ASSRRGSAIGELF
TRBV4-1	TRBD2	ASSHNAEVAGVSTGELF
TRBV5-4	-	ATRLQGSYEQY
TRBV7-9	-	ASSPSNGNQPQH